This TCR beta chain was observed in a study of T cell responses to AZD1222 COVID-19 vaccine. The study's findings and limits: There were repertoire samples only from the period after the peak T cell response. Baseline seropositivity characterized only six AZD1222 recipients. Vaccine-associated CD4 TCRs ranged over spike, dominating at 160-218 and 743-854.

Germline V gene sequence: CDR1 SEHNR, CDR2 FQNEAQ (reference sequence). The CDR3 runs 15 residues. Trimming removed 1 base at V and 2 bases at J, with 11 bases between. Sequencing was performed with immunoSEQ multiplex PCR; in TCRdb, only in-frame clones are kept and a portion is missing. The sample has 75,000 to 95,000 clones; 91% are singletons. With regard to this clone: Its antigen is unidentified.

The sequence came from an adult who received the AZD1222 COVID-19 vaccine. The chain couples TRBV7-9 to TRBJ1-1, with TRBD1 as a possible D gene (6 bases). Here the sequenced sample was peripheral blood, taken 28 days after the second AZD1222 dose. The CDR3 protein is CASSLGQGLNTEAFF. The DNA for the CDR3 is TGTGCCAGCAGCTTAGGGCAGGGGCTAAACACTGAAGCTTTCTTT. The full variable domain, rest sourced from reference TRBV7-9 and TRBJ1-1, is DTGVSQNPRHKITKRGQNVTFRCDPISEHNRLYWYRQTLGQGPEFLTYFQNEAQLEKSRLLSDRFSAERPKGSFSTLEIQRTEQGDSAMYLCASSLGQGLNTEAFFGQGTRLTVV.